This passage covers 7 T cell receptor beta chains from one sample sequenced in a study of shared clonotypes between healthy human individuals. The repertoire was sequenced with immunoSEQ multiplex PCR; TCRdb's copy has only in-frame clones and lacks some. The table shows approximately 530,000 clones, with approximately 95% occurring only once. The sample was naive CD4+ T cells sorted from blood. Subset indicated: CD45RA+ positively selected. The receptor set was obtained from a woman under 40 in good health.

The chain links TRBV6-5 to TRBJ1-3; tentative D call: TRBD1 (5 bases). V gave up 4 bases and J gave up 3 bases, with 10 bases separating them. Germline V lookup: CDR1 MNHEY, CDR2 SVGAGI. CDR3 length equals 14 residues. CDR3 DNA sequence: TGTGCCAGCAGTTTAACAGGCATTGGAAACACCATATATTTT. Its protein product is CASSLTGIGNTIYF.

The chain employs TRBV9 and TRBJ2-5, with 9 positions matching TRBD2. The germline V gene has CDR1 SGDLS and CDR2 YYNGEE. CDR3 length: 16 residues. Unmatched junction bases numbered 4, after V lost 0 bases and J lost 1 base. CDR3 region: CASSVGSGSAQETQYF. The CDR3, as DNA: TGTGCCAGCAGCGTAGGTAGCGGGAGCGCCCAAGAGACCCAGTACTTC.

The chain carries TRBV19 and TRBJ1-5, with TRBD1 matching 10 bases. The CDR3 spans 13 residues. CDR1 is LNHDA and CDR2 is SQIVND in the germline V gene (reference sequence). V gave up 9 bases and J gave up 5 bases; unmatched junction bases: 4. CDR3 region: CASDRGPDQPQHF. The CDR3 nucleotides are TGTGCCAGCGACAGGGGGCCGGATCAGCCCCAGCATTTT.

The rearrangement uses TRBV27 and TRBJ1-5; 7 bases match TRBD1. CDR3 size: 15 residues. V lost 4 bases and J lost 9; bases outside the gene matches: 12. Germline CDR1 reads MNHEY; CDR2 reads SMNVEV (reference sequence). CDR3 residues: CASSSSNRGDGPQHF. DNA of the CDR3: TGTGCCAGCAGTTCCTCAAACAGGGGCGACGGGCCCCAGCATTTT.

In its sample, this clone was seen a few times. The V and J genes are TRBV28 and TRBJ1-5; D gene unclear. Germline V gives CDR1 MDHEN, CDR2 SYDVKM. The CDR3 covers 12 residues. The V gene lost 6 bases and the J gene lost 4 bases, with 7 bases spanning the gap. CDR3 coding DNA: TGTGCCAGCAGCCAAGTGAATCAGCCCCAGCATTTT. Residues: CASSQVNQPQHF.

The V call is TRBV5-6, the J call TRBJ1-1; D unresolved. The ends were cut back, 3 bases at V and 4 bases at J, with 16 bases in the middle. Germline V CDR1 and CDR2: SGHDT, YYEEEE. The CDR3 has 15 amino acids. In nucleotides, the CDR3 is TGTGCCAGCAGCTCTCTAGAAGGAGGGTCCACTGAAGCTTTCTTT. Its protein product is CASSSLEGGSTEAFF.

The chain joins TRBV2 to TRBJ1-2; 8 bases are shared with TRBD1. V lost 7 bases to trimming and J lost 4 bases; unmatched junction nucleotides: 5. The V gene's germline CDR1 is SNHLY and CDR2 FYNNEI. The CDR3 totals 13 residues. This chain's CDR3 is CASNGQGIYGYTF. CDR3 nucleotide sequence: TGTGCCAGCAACGGACAGGGTATCTATGGCTACACCTTC.